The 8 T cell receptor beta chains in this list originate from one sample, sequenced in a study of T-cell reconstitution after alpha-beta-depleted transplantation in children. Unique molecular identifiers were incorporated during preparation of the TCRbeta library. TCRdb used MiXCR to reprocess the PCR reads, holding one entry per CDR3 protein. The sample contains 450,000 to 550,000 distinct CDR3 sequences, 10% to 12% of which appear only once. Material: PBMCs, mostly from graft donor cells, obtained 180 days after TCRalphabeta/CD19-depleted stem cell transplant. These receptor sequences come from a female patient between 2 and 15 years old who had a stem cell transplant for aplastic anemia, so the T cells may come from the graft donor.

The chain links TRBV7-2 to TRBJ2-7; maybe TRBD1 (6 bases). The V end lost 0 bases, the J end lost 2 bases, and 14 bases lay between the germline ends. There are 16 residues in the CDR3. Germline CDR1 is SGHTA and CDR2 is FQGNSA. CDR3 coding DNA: TGTGCCAGCAGCTTAGCTGGGGACACGACAGCCTACGAGCAGTACTTC. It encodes CASSLAGDTTAYEQYF.

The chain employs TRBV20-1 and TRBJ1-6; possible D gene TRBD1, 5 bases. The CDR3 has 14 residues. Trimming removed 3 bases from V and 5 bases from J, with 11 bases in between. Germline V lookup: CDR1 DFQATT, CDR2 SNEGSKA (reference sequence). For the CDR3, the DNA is TGCAGTGCTAGGTTGGGACTCCATAATTCACCCCTCCACTTT. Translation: CSARLGLHNSPLHF.

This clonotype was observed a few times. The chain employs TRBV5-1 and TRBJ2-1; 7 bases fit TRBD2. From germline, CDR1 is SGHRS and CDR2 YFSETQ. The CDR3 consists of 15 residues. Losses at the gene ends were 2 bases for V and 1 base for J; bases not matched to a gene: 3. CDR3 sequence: CASSFGTKSYNEQFF. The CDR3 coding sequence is TGCGCCAGCAGCTTCGGGACTAAATCCTACAATGAGCAGTTCTTC.

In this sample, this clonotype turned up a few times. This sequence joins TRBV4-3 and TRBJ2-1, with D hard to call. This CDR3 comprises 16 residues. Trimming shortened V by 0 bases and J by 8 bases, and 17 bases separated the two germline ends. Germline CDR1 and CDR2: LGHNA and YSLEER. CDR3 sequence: CASSQDYRVYYDEQFF. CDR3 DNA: TGCGCCAGCAGCCAAGATTATAGGGTTTATTACGATGAGCAGTTCTTC.

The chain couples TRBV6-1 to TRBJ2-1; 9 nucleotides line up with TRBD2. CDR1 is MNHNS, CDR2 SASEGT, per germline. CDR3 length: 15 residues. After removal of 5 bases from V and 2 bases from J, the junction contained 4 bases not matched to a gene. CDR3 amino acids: CASSLSGSAYNEQFF. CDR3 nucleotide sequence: TGTGCCAGCAGTCTTAGCGGGAGCGCCTACAATGAGCAGTTCTTC.

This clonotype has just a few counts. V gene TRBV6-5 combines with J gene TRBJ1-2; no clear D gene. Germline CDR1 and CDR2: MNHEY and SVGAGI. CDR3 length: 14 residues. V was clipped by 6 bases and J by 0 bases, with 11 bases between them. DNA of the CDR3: TGTGCCAGCAGGCCCCGGTCTTCTAACTATGGCTACACCTTC. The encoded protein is CASRPRSSNYGYTF.

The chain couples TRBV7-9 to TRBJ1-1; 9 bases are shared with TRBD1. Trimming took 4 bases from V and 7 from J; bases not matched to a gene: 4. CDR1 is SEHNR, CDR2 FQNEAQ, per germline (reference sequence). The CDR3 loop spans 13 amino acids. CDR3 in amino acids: CASSSGQGIEAFF. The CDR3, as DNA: TGTGCCAGCAGCTCGGGACAGGGCATTGAAGCTTTCTTT.

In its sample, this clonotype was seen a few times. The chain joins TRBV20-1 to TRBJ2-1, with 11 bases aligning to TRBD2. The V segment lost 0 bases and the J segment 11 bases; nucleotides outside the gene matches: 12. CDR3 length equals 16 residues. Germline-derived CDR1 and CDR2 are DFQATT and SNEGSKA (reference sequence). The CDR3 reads CSARDPLAGAPGQQFF. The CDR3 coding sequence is TGCAGTGCTAGAGATCCACTAGCGGGAGCCCCAGGGCAGCAGTTCTTC.